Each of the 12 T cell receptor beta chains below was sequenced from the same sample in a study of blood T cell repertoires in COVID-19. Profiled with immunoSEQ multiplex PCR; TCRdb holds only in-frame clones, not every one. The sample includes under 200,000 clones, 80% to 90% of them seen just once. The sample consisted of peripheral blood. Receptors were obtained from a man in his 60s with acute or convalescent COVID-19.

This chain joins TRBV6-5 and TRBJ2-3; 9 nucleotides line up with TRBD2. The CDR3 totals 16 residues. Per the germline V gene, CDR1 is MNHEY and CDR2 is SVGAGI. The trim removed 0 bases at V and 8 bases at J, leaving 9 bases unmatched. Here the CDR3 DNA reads TGTGCCAGCAGTTACTCTATGGCGGGAGGGCCAGGTACGCAGTATTTT. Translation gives CASSYSMAGGPGTQYF.

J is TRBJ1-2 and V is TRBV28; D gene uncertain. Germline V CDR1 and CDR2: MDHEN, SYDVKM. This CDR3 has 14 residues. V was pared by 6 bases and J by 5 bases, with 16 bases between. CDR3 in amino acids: CASSSGLTSYGYTF. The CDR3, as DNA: TGTGCCAGCAGCTCAGGCCTCACTTCGTATGGCTACACCTTC.

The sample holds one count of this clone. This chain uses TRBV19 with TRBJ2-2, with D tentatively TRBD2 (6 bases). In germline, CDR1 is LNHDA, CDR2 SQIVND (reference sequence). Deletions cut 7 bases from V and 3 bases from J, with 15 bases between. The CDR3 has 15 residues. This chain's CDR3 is CASNSWGEDTGELFF. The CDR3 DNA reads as TGTGCCAGTAATTCATGGGGGGAGGACACCGGGGAGCTGTTTTTT.

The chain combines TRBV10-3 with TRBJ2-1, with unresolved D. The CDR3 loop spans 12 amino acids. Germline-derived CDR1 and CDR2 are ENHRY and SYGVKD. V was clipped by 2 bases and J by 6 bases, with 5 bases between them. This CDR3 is CAISEQLNEQFF. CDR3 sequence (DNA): TGTGCCATCAGTGAGCAACTCAATGAGCAGTTCTTC.

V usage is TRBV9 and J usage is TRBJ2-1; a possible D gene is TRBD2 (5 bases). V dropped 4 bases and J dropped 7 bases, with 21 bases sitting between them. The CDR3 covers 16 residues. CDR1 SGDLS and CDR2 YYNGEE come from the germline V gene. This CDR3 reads CASSPPGRGVANEQFF. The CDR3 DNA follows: TGTGCCAGCAGCCCCCCGGGCCGGGGAGTTGCAAATGAGCAGTTCTTC.

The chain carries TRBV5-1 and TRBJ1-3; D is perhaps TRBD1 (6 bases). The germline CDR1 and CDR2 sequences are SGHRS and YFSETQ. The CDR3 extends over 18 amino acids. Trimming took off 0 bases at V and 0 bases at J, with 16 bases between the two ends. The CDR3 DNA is TGCGCCAGCAGCTTGGCCCCCAGGGGATACTCCTCTGGAAACACCATATATTTT. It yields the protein CASSLAPRGYSSGNTIYF.

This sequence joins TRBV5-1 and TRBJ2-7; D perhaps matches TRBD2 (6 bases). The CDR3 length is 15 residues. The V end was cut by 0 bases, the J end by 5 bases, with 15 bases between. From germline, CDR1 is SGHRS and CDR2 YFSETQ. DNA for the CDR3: TGCGCCAGCAGCTTGGCGGCGGGAAAAAGCCACGAGCAGTACTTC. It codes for CASSLAAGKSHEQYF.

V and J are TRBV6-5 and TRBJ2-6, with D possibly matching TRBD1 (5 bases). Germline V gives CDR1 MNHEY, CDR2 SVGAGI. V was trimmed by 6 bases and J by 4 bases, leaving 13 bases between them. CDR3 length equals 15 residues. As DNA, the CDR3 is TGTGCCAGCAGGACGCACAGGTCGGGGGCCAACGTCCTGACTTTC. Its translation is CASRTHRSGANVLTF.

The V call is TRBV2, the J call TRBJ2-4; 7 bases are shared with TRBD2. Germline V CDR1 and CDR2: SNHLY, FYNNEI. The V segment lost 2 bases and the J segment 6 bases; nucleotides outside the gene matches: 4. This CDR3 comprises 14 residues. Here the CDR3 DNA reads TGTGCCAGCAGTGAACCGGGGAGGGGAAACATTCAGTACTTC. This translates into CASSEPGRGNIQYF.

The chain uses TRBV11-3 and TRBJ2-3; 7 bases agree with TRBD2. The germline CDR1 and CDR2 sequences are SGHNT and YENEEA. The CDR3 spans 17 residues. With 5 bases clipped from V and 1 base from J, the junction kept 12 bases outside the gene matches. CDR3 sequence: CASSPLLGAGGTDTQYF. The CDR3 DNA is TGTGCCAGCAGCCCCCTCCTCGGGGCGGGAGGCACAGATACGCAGTATTTT.

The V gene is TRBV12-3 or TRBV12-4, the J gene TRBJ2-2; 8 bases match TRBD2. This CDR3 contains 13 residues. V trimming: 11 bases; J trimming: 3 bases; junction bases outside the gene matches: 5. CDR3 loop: CAAGGEDTGELFF. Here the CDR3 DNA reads TGTGCCGCCGGGGGGGAAGACACCGGGGAGCTGTTTTTT.

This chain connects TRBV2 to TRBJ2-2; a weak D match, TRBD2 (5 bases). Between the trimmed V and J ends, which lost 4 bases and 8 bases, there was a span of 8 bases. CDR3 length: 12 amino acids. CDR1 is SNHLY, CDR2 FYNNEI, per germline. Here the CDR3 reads CASSVSGGELFF. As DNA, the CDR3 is TGTGCCAGCAGTGTTTCGGGGGGGGAGCTGTTTTTT. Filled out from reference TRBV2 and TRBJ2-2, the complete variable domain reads EPEVTQTPSHQVTQMGQEVILRCVPISNHLYFYWYRQILGQKVEFLVSFYNNEISEKSEIFDDQFSVERPDGSNFTLKIRSTKLEDSAMYFCASSVSGGELFFGEGSRLTVL.